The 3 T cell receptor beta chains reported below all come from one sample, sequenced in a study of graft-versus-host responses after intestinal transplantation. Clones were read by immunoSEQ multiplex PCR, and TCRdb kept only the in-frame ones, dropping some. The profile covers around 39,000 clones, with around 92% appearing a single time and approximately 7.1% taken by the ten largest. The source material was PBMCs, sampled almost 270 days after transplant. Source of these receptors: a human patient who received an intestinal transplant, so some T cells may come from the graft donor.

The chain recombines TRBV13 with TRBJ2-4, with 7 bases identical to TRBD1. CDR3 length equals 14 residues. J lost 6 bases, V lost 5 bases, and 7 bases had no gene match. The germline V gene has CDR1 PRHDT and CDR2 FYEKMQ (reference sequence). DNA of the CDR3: TGTGCCAGCAGCCCAACAGGGGCGGGAAACATTCAGTACTTC. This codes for CASSPTGAGNIQYF.

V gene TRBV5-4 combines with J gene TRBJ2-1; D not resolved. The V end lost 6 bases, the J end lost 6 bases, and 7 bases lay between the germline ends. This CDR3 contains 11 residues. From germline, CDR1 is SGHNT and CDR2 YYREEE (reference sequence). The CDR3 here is CASTQSNEQFF. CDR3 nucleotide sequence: TGTGCCAGCACCCAGTCCAATGAGCAGTTCTTC.

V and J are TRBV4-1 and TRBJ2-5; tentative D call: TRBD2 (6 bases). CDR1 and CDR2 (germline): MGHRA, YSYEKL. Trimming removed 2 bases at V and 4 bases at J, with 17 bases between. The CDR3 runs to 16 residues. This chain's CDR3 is CASSQSYSLGGETQYF. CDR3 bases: TGCGCCAGCAGCCAATCCTATTCCCTGGGGGGAGAGACCCAGTACTTC.